A selection of T cell receptor beta chains follows, all from one sample in a study of OX40 agonist ivuxolimab in advanced cancers. Clones were sequenced by immunoSEQ multiplex PCR, and TCRdb holds only the in-frame ones, with some missing. The sample has nearly 110,000 clones; roughly nine tenths are singletons. Sequences were derived from CD4+ or CD8+ T cells sorted from blood, sampled in a trial of the OX40 agonist ivuxolimab. Every receptor here comes from an adult with an advanced solid tumor such as melanoma, head and neck, liver or kidney cancer. CDR3s include the opening cysteine and the closing phenylalanine or tryptophan. A D gene is named only where the DNA matches it firmly. Size values are once, few and many counts, or a class for expanded clones, and some rows have none.

CDR3 DNA | CDR3 protein | D gene | J gene | clone size | V gene
TGTGCCAGTAGTTCTGGACAGGGTTTAGGAGAGACCCAGTACTTC | CASSSGQGLGETQYF | TRBD1 | TRBJ2-5 | - | TRBV19
TGCGCCAGCAGCCGCGGGGACAGGGGGCCGGGAGAGCAGTACTTC | CASSRGDRGPGEQYF | TRBD1 | TRBJ2-7 | - | TRBV4-1
TGCGCCAGCGCCAGGGGGGGGATCGACTCACCCCTCCACTTT | CASARGGIDSPLHF | TRBD1 | TRBJ1-6 | - | TRBV4-3
TGTGCCAGCAGCTTACAGAGACTCCAAGAGACCCAGTACTTC | CASSLQRLQETQYF | - | TRBJ2-5 | - | TRBV11-2
TGTGCCAGCGTTTGGGACAGGGGGGGAGAGCAGTACTTC | CASVWDRGGEQYF | TRBD1 | TRBJ2-7 | - | TRBV6-1
TGTGCCAGCAGTATTCGGACAGGGGCCTATGGCTACACCTTC | CASSIRTGAYGYTF | TRBD1 | TRBJ1-2 | - | TRBV6-6
TGTGCCAGCAGGTATATAGAAGGAGAACCCCTCCACTTT | CASRYIEGEPLHF | - | TRBJ1-6 | - | TRBV6-1
TGTGCCAGTAGTCCCCAGGGTAGCAAGCAGCCCCAGCATTTT | CASSPQGSKQPQHF | - | TRBJ1-5 | few | TRBV19
TGTGCCAGCAGTCCCTCGACAGGTCGGGGCTACACCTTC | CASSPSTGRGYTF | - | TRBJ1-2 | - | TRBV27
TGTGCCACTCAGGACAGGGTAAACTACGAGCAGTACTTC | CATQDRVNYEQYF | TRBD1 | TRBJ2-7 | - | TRBV27
TGTGCCAGCAGCATGAGACAGGGAAGCAATCAGCCCCAGCATTTT | CASSMRQGSNQPQHF | TRBD1 | TRBJ1-5 | - | TRBV28
TGCGCCAGCAGCACATTAGGACAGAAACAAGAGACCCAGTACTTC | CASSTLGQKQETQYF | - | TRBJ2-5 | - | TRBV5-1
TGTGCCAGCAGTTTCTCTCAGACTGCAACTAATGAAAAACTGTTTTTT | CASSFSQTATNEKLFF | - | TRBJ1-4 | - | TRBV28
TGTGCCAGCAAGGACTATGGAAACACCATATATTTT | CASKDYGNTIYF | - | TRBJ1-3 | - | TRBV25-1
TGTGCCAGCAGCAAAGAAGAAGGGGAGGGTTATGGCTACACCTTC | CASSKEEGEGYGYTF | - | TRBJ1-2 | - | TRBV21-1
TGTGCCTGGAGTGTAGGGGGAGTGTTGGGCTACACCTTC | CAWSVGGVLGYTF | - | TRBJ1-2 | - | TRBV30
TGTGCCAGCAGAACAAACGCGGGACAGCAGTACTTC | CASRTNAGQQYF | - | TRBJ2-7 | - | TRBV28
TGTGCCAGTTCTCCCCAGGGGAACACTGAAGCTTTCTTT | CASSPQGNTEAFF | - | TRBJ1-1 | - | TRBV6-5
TGTGCCAGCAGCAACCCGGATACGCAGTATTTT | CASSNPDTQYF | - | TRBJ2-3 | - | TRBV6-5
TGTGCCAGTGTTTACTCCAGGGCTGGGAGAACTGAAGCTTTCTTT | CASVYSRAGRTEAFF | - | TRBJ1-1 | - | TRBV6-1
TGTGCCAGCAGCCGAGGACGGTCCCAAGAGACCCAGTACTTC | CASSRGRSQETQYF | - | TRBJ2-5 | once | TRBV7-2
TGTGCCAGCAGCTTAGATATAGGTTTGCCCATTCAGTACTTC | CASSLDIGLPIQYF | - | TRBJ2-4 | - | TRBV7-6
TGTGCCAGCAGTTACCAGGCAGGGCAGTACTTC | CASSYQAGQYF | - | TRBJ2-7 | - | TRBV6-5
TGTGCCAGCAGTGCGGGACAGGGAGCGTTCAATGAGCAGTTCTTC | CASSAGQGAFNEQFF | TRBD1 | TRBJ2-1 | - | TRBV6-1
TGTGCCAGCAGCCTACAGGGGGTCAATGAGCAGTTCTTC | CASSLQGVNEQFF | TRBD1 | TRBJ2-1 | - | TRBV5-4
TGTGCCAGCAGCCCGCCCACAGGATACTACGAGCAGTACTTC | CASSPPTGYYEQYF | - | TRBJ2-7 | - | TRBV7-8
TGTGCCAGCAGCTTCGGTTACGAGCAGTACTTC | CASSFGYEQYF | - | TRBJ2-7 | - | TRBV5-6
TGTGCCAGCTCACCCCGGGACAGTGGTTACGAGCAGTACTTC | CASSPRDSGYEQYF | TRBD1 | TRBJ2-7 | - | TRBV18
TGTGCCAGCAGCTTACGGACTCCGCAGGGAACCCTCCACTTT | CASSLRTPQGTLHF | - | TRBJ1-6 | - | TRBV11-3
TGCGCCAGCAGCCAATCCACAAGGGTAGCGGGGGGGCCGACCGGGGAGCTGTTTTTT | CASSQSTRVAGGPTGELFF | TRBD2 | TRBJ2-2 | - | TRBV4-3
TGTGCCAGCAGTTACGGTGGGGCCACTAATTCACCCCTCCACTTT | CASSYGGATNSPLHF | - | TRBJ1-6 | few | TRBV6-5
TGTGCCAGCAGCACAGTTTATGGACTAGCGGACACAGATACGCAGTATTTT | CASSTVYGLADTDTQYF | TRBD2 | TRBJ2-3 | - | TRBV7-2
TGTGCCAGTGCAGACGGTCGCAATCAGCCCCAGCATTTT | CASADGRNQPQHF | - | TRBJ1-5 | - | TRBV19
TGTGCCAGCAGCCCCTACCCAGATTTCCCGGGACAGGGGAACTATGGCTACACCTTC | CASSPYPDFPGQGNYGYTF | - | TRBJ1-2 | - | TRBV21-1
TGCGCCAGCAGATTACTAGGACGAGGGGAAGAGACCCAGTACTTC | CASRLLGRGEETQYF | - | TRBJ2-5 | - | TRBV5-1
TGTGCCAGCACAATACAGGGAGTGAACACTGAAGCTTTCTTT | CASTIQGVNTEAFF | - | TRBJ1-1 | - | TRBV2
TGTGCCAGCAGCCTAAACCAACCCGTTTCACCCCTCCACTTT | CASSLNQPVSPLHF | - | TRBJ1-6 | - | TRBV7-2
TGTGCCAGCAGCTTGGTTGCGGCAGATACGCAGTATTTT | CASSLVAADTQYF | - | TRBJ2-3 | - | TRBV6-5
TGCAGTGCTGGACGGGACCCGCAGTACTTC | CSAGRDPQYF | - | TRBJ2-7 | - | TRBV20-1
TGTGCCAGCAGTTTCGGGACTAGCGGGGGTGAGACCCAGTACTTC | CASSFGTSGGETQYF | TRBD2 | TRBJ2-5 | - | TRBV27
TGTGCCTTCCAAGTCGGGTTGGGAGAGACCCAGTACTTC | CAFQVGLGETQYF | - | TRBJ2-5 | - | TRBV30
TGTGCCAGCTCCGCCCAAGGTGGGGACACTGAAGCTTTCTTT | CASSAQGGDTEAFF | - | TRBJ1-1 | once | TRBV18
TGTGCCAGCAGTAGGTCGGCCGCTAATGAAAAACTGTTTTTT | CASSRSAANEKLFF | - | TRBJ1-4 | - | TRBV11-1
TGTGCCAGTAGTGGGGGCCTCCCAGATACGCAGTATTTT | CASSGGLPDTQYF | - | TRBJ2-3 | - | TRBV19
TGTGCCAGCAGCACCGGGACAACCGTCTCCTACGAGCAGTACTTC | CASSTGTTVSYEQYF | - | TRBJ2-7 | - | TRBV6-6